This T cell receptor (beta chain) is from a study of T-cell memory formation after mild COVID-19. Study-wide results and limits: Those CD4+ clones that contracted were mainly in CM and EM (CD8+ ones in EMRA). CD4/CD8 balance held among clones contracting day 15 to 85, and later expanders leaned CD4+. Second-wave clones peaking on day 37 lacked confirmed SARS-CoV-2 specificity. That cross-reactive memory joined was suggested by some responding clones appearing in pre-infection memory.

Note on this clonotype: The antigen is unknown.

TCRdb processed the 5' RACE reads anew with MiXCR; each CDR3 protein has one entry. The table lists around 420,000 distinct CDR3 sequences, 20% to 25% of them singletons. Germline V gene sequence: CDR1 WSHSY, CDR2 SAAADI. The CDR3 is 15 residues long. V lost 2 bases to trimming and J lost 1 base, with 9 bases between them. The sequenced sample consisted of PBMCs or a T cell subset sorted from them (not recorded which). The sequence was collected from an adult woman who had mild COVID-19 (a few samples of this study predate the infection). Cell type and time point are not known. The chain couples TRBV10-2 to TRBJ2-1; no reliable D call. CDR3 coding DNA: TGCGCCAGCAGTGAGATAGGGCGATCCTACAATGAGCAGTTCTTC. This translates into CASSEIGRSYNEQFF.